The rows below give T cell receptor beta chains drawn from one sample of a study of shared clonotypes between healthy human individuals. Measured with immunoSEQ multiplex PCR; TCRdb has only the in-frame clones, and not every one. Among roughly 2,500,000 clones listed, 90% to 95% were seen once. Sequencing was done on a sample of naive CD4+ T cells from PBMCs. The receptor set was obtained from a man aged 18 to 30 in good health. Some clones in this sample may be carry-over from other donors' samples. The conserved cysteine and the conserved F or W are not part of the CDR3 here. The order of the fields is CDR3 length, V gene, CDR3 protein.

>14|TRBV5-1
ASSLESAGGYNEQF
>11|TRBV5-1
ASSLGSLGGVY
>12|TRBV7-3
ASSPRTGSAEAF
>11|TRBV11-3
ASSFGTKTEAF
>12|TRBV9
ASSVAPEGTEAF
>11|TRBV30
ASAWGGGYEQY
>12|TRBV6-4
ASSEQGSSYEQY
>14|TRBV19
ASSIRRGAGTYEQY
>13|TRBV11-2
ASSTVDRLTYEQY
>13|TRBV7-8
ASSLRTGRDTEAF
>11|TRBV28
ASSLGPSREQY
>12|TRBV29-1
SVAWTSGTYEQY
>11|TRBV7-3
ASSNRDASEQF
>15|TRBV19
ASSRKSGRAQADTQY
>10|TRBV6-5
ASSRPGPEAF
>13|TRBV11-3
ASSPRTGSAGELF
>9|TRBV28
ALQDNEKLF
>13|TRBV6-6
ASSPRTGTNEKLF
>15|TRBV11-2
ASSLYFTYSLAYEQY
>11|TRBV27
ASSSSHYYGYT
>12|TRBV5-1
ASGPTRGYTEAF
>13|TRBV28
ASSSSGESQETQY
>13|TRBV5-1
ASSSLAGDGETQY
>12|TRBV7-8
ASSSSRVRNTIY
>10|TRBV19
ASGVAGEKLF
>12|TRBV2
ASSFLGEYNEQF
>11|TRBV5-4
ASSPGLADEQY
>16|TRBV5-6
ASSLGWLAGEPKNIQY
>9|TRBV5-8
ASYRLGKLF
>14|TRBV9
ASSVGQGDVLETQY
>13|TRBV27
ASSSGLAGRETQY
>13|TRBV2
ASSDRIGGGQPQH
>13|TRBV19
ASSITSQGANEQF
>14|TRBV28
ASTWWGGSSGNTIY
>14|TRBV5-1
ASSLFGAGSTDTQY
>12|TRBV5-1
ASSFRSSYNEQF
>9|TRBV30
AWRVDSPLH
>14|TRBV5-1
ASSPGQILGNTEAF
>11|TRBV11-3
ASSLGERNEQF
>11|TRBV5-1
ASSGGGGTEAF
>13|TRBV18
ASSPRGLATNEQF
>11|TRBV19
ASSLAAVREQF
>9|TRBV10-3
AIRGGETQY
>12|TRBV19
ASSPQGPGDGYT
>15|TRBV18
ASSGPQGGDGAYEQY
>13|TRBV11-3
ASSPTGQHGNEQF
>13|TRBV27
ASSPTPGQPYEQY
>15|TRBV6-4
ASSPELGLWSYNEQF
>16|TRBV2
ASSSRPGQYLSYNEQF
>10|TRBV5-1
ASSLTGNEQF